The 3 T cell receptor beta chains below were found in one sample sequenced in a study of T-cell memory formation after mild COVID-19. TCRdb re-derived calls from the 5' RACE reads in MiXCR, one entry per CDR3 protein. The repertoire has around 250,000 distinct CDR3 sequences, 15% to 20% of them found once; the top ten carry roughly 23%. The material sequenced was PBMCs or a T cell subset sorted from them (not recorded which). Receptors were obtained from a young man who had mild COVID-19 (a few samples of this study predate the infection). Cell type and time point are not known.

The chain is built from TRBV12-3 or TRBV12-4 and TRBJ2-3, with 10 bases lining up with TRBD2. The CDR3 loop spans 15 amino acids. Trimming at V came to 8 bases and at J to 4 bases, leaving 9 bases not matched to a gene. CDR3 nucleotides: TGTGCCAGCTCGACAGCGGGGGGGCGTTCAGATACGCAGTATTTT. It codes for CASSTAGGRSDTQYF.

This clonotype came up many times. The chain links TRBV10-2 to TRBJ2-1; D is uncertain. Germline-derived CDR1 and CDR2 are WSHSY and SAAADI. The CDR3 consists of 16 residues. The V end lost 6 bases, the J end lost 0 bases, and 15 bases lay between the germline ends. The CDR3 nucleotides are TGCGCCAGCAGAGACCTACAAAAGAGCTCCTACAATGAGCAGTTCTTC. It specifies CASRDLQKSSYNEQFF.

CDR3 in amino acids: CASSLDPPGANTEAFF. DNA of the CDR3: TGTGCCAGCAGTTTGGACCCTCCCGGGGCGAACACTGAAGCTTTCTTT. This chain connects TRBV27 to TRBJ1-1, with D maybe TRBD1 (5 bases). The CDR3 spans 16 residues. The V gene lost 3 bases and the J gene lost 1 base, with 15 bases spanning the gap. The V gene's germline CDR1 is MNHEY and CDR2 SMNVEV (reference sequence).